This TCR beta chain was found in a study of cytomegalovirus exposure and HLA in healthy donors. Germline values: CDR1 LNHNV, CDR2 YYDKDF (reference sequence). V gave up 0 bases and J gave up 10 bases, with 18 bases separating them. The CDR3 covers 15 residues. PCR primers comprised 60 Vbeta and 13 Jbeta primers. Assay: immunoSEQ multiplex PCR; the TCRdb copy retains only in-frame clones and omits some. The specimen's table records approximately 200,000 clones. As for the donors, each was a healthy bone marrow donor. Worth noting for this clone: The antigen remains undetermined.

General study results and limits: Reports state that TCR beta sequences accurately predicted most subjects' HLA-A and HLA-B alleles. The investigators catalogued 150 or so TCR beta chains as cytomegalovirus-associated. Diagnosis of cytomegalovirus status made by the classifier reportedly showed high specificity and sensitivity.

This chain links TRBV15 with TRBJ1-2; no firm D call. The source is a boy aged 5 to 17 in good health and CMV-seronegative. The source material was PBMCs. CDR3 coding DNA: TGTGCCACCAGCAGAGAGGAAGTGAGGCAGCTCGACTACACCTTC. Protein sequence: CATSREEVRQLDYTF.